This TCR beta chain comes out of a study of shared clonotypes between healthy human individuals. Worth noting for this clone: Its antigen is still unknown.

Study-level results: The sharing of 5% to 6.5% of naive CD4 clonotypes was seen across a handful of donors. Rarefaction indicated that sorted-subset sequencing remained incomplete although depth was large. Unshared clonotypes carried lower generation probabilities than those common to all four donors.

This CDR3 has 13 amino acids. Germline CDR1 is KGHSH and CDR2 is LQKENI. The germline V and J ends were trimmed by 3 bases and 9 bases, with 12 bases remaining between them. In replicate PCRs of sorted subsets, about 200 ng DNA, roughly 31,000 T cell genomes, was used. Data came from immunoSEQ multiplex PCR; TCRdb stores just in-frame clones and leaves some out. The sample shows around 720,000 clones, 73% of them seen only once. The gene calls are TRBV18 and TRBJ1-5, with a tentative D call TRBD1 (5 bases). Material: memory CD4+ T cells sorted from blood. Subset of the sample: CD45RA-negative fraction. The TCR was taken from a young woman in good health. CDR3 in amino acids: CASSPGLYMPQHF. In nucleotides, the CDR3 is TGTGCCAGCTCACCGGGACTTTATATGCCCCAGCATTTT.